This T cell receptor beta chain was sequenced for a study of blood T cell repertoires in COVID-19. On the study more broadly: In each case, the material was cDNA or gDNA derived from T cells, B-cell-depleted T cells, or PBMCs.

Study processing details: Estimation of nucleated cell counts was performed using reference gene primer amplification. Libraries were prepared by immunoSEQ multiplex PCR; TCRdb keeps only in-frame clonotypes and omits some of them. D and trimming were read from the DNA, whereas the V and J calls and clone size are those reported in that table. Of 250,000 to 300,000 clones in the sample, 86% were seen once. V lost 6 bases, J lost 3 bases, and 3 bases stayed unmatched. Germline V gene data show CDR1 as SNHLY and CDR2 as FYNNEI. This CDR3 has 15 residues. Sequencing was done on a sample of peripheral blood. This rearrangement joins TRBV2 to TRBJ2-7; TRBD2 agrees at 15 bases. This clonotype was sampled from a young man with active or convalescent COVID-19. CDR3 nucleotides: TGTGCCAGCAGACCGGGACTAGCGGGGGGCTACGAGCAGTACTTC. Protein sequence: CASRPGLAGGYEQYF.